The rows below give T cell receptor beta chains drawn from one sample of a study of cytomegalovirus exposure and HLA in healthy donors. Data came from immunoSEQ multiplex PCR; TCRdb stores just in-frame clones and leaves some out. The repertoire holds around 250,000 clones, with about 80% as singletons. Sequenced material: PBMCs. These receptors all come from a woman aged 55-70 years in good health and CMV-seropositive. The CDR3 runs from the conserved cysteine through the conserved F or W. The D gene is left open where the match is weak. Expanded clones are given a class, and other clones once, few, many or no size at all.

j_call d_call clone_size cdr3_length v_call cdr3_nt cdr3_aa
TRBJ2-2 TRBD2 - 16 TRBV6-4 TGTGCCAGCAGTCCCACTAGCGGAGGGGGGACCGGGGAGCTGTTTTTT CASSPTSGGGTGELFF
TRBJ1-1 TRBD1 - 12 TRBV27 TGTGCCAGCCGTCGACAGGGGTCTGAAGCTTTCTTT CASRRQGSEAFF
TRBJ2-1 TRBD2 few 16 TRBV6-5 TGTGCCAGCAGTTATCTAGCGGGAGGAGGATCGAATGAGCAGTTCTTC CASSYLAGGGSNEQFF
TRBJ2-1 - many 14 TRBV28 TGTGCCAGCAGTTCCCCCTCCTCCTTCAATGAGCAGTTCTTC CASSSPSSFNEQFF
TRBJ2-3 TRBD2 - 13 TRBV7-8 TGTGCCAGCAGCTCAAGCGGGAGAGATACGCAGTATTTT CASSSSGRDTQYF
TRBJ2-2 TRBD2 - 20 TRBV12-5 TGTGCTAGTGGTCTCCACCTCGGGACTAGCGGGATGGTGAACACCGGGGAGCTGTTTTTT CASGLHLGTSGMVNTGELFF
TRBJ2-2 TRBD1 - 15 TRBV28 TGTGCCAGCAGTTTGCCGGGACAGAATGTCTGGGAGCTGTTTTTT CASSLPGQNVWELFF
TRBJ2-7 - - 14 TRBV10-3 TGTGCCATCAGTGATTCCCGGGGGAGCGACGAGCAGTACTTC CAISDSRGSDEQYF
TRBJ2-1 TRBD2 - 15 TRBV27 TGTGCCAGCACCCCGGGAGGGCCTTCCTACAATGAGCAGTTCTTC CASTPGGPSYNEQFF
TRBJ2-1 - - 15 TRBV5-6 TGTGCCAGCAGCTTTGGCTTAAGCTCCTACAATGAGCAGTTCTTC CASSFGLSSYNEQFF
TRBJ1-3 - - 16 TRBV10-3 TGTGCCATCAGTGATGGTGGAGGGCCCTCTGGAAACACCATATATTTT CAISDGGGPSGNTIYF